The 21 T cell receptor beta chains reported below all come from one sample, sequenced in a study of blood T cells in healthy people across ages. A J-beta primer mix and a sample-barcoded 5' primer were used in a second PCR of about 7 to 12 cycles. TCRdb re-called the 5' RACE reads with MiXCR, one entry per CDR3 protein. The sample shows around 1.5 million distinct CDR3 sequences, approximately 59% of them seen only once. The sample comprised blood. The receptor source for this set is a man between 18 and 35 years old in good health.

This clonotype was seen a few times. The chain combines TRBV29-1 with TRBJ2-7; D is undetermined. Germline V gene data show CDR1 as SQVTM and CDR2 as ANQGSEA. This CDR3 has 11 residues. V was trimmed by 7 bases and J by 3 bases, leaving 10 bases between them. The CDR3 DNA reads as TGCAGCGCCAACGGAGACTACGAGCAGTACTTC. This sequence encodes CSANGDYEQYF.

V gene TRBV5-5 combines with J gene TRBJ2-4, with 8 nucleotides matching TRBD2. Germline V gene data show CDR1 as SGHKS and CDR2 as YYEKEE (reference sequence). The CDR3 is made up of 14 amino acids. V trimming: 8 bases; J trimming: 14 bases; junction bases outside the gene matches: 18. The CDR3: CASATGTSGRGKYF. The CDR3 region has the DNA TGTGCCAGTGCTACCGGGACCAGCGGGAGAGGAAAGTACTTC.

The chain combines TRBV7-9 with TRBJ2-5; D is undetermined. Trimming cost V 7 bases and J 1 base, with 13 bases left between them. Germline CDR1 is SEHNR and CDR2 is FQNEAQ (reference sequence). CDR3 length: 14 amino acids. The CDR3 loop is CASTHPGGQETQYF. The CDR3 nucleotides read TGTGCCAGCACCCACCCGGGTGGCCAAGAGACCCAGTACTTC. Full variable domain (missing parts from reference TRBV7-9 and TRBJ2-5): DTGVSQNPRHKITKRGQNVTFRCDPISEHNRLYWYRQTLGQGPEFLTYFQNEAQLEKSRLLSDRFSAERPKGSFSTLEIQRTEQGDSAMYLCASTHPGGQETQYFGPGTRLLVL.

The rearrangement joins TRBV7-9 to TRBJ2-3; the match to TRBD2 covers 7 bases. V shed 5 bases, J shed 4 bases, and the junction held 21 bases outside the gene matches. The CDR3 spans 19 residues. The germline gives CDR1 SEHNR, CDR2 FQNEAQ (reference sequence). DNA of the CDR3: TGTGCCAGCAGCCCTAATGGGTTATCGTTGCGGGGGATACCAGATACGCAGTATTTT. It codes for CASSPNGLSLRGIPDTQYF.

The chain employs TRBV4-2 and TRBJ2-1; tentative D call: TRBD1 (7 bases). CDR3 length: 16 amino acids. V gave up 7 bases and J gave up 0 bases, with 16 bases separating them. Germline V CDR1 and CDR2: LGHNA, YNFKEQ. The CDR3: CASKPGGTRSYNEQFF. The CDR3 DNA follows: TGTGCCAGCAAACCAGGGGGGACACGCTCCTACAATGAGCAGTTCTTC.

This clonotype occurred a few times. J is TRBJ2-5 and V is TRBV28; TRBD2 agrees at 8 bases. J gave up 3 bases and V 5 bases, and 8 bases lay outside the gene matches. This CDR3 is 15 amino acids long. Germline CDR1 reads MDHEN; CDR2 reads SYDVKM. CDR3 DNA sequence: TGTGCCAGCAGTGAGATCAAGCGGGAGAAAGAGACCCAGTACTTC. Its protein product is CASSEIKREKETQYF.

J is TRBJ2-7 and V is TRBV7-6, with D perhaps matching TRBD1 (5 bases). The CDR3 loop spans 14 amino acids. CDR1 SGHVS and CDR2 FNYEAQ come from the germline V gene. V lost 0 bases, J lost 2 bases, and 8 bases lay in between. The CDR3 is CASSLALGAYEQYF. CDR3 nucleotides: TGTGCCAGCAGCTTAGCTTTAGGGGCCTACGAGCAGTACTTC. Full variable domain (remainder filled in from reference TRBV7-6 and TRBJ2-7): GAGVSQSPRYKVTKRGQDVALRCDPISGHVSLYWYRQALGQGPEFLTYFNYEAQQDKSGLPNDRFSAERPEGSISTLTIQRTEQRDSAMYRCASSLALGAYEQYFGPGTRLTVT.

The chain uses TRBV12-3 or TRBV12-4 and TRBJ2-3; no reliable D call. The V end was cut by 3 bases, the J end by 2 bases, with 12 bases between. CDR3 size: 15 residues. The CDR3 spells CASSFSSTLTDTQYF. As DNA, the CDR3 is TGTGCCAGCAGTTTTTCCTCTACCCTCACAGATACGCAGTATTTT.

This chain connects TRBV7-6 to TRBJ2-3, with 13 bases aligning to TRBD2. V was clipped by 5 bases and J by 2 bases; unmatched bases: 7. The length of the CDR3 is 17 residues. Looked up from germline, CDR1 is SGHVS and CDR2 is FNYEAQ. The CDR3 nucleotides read TGTGCCAGCAGCCCACTTGGGACTAGCGGGGCCACAGATACGCAGTATTTT. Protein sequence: CASSPLGTSGATDTQYF. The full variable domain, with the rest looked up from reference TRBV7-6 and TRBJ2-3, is GAGVSQSPRYKVTKRGQDVALRCDPISGHVSLYWYRQALGQGPEFLTYFNYEAQQDKSGLPNDRFSAERPEGSISTLTIQRTEQRDSAMYRCASSPLGTSGATDTQYFGPGTRLTVL.

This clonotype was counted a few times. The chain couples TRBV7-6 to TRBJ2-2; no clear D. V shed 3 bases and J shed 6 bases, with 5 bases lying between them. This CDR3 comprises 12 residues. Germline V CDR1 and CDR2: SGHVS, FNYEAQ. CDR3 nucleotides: TGTGCCAGCAGCTTTCTGTCCGGGGAGCTGTTTTTT. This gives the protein CASSFLSGELFF.

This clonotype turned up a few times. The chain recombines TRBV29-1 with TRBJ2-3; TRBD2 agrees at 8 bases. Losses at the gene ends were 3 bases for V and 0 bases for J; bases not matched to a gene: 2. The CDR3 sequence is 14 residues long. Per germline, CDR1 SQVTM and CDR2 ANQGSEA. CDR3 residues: CSVDGGRSTDTQYF. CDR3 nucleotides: TGCAGCGTTGACGGCGGGAGGAGCACAGATACGCAGTATTTT.

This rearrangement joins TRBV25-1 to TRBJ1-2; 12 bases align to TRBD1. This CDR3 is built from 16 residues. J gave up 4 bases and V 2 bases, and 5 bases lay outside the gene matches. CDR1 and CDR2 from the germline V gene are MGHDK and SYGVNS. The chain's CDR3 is CASSEPGQGAAYGYTF. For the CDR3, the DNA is TGTGCCAGCAGTGAACCGGGACAGGGGGCAGCCTATGGCTACACCTTC.

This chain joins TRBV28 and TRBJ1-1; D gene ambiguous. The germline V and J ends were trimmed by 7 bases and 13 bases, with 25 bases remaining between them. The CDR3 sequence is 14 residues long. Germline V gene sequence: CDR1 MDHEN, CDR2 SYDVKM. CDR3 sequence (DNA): TGTGCCAGCATTTCTATTCGTGGCCCCATTGTCAGTTTCTTT. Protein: CASISIRGPIVSFF.

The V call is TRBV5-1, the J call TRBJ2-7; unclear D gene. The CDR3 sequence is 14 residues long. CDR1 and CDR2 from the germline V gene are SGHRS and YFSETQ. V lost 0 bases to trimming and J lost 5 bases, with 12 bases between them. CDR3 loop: CASSLDLARHEQYF. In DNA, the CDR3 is TGCGCCAGCAGCTTGGATCTCGCTAGGCACGAGCAGTACTTC.

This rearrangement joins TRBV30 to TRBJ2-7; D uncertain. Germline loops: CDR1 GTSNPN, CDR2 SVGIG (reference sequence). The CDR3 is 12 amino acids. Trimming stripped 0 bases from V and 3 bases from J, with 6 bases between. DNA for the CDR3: TGTGCCTGGAGTGTAGTGGACTACGAGCAGTACTTC. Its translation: CAWSVVDYEQYF.

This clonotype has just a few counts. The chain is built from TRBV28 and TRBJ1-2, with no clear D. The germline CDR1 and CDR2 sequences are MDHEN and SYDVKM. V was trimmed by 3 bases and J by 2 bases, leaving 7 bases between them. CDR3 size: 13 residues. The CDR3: CASSFEQNYGYTF. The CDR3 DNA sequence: TGTGCCAGCAGTTTCGAACAGAACTATGGCTACACCTTC.

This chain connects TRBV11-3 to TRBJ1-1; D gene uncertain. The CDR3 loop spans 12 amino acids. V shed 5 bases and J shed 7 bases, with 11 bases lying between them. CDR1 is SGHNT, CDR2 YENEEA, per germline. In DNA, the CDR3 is TGTGCCAGCAGCCCAGGAACCAGTGAAGCTTTCTTT. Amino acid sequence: CASSPGTSEAFF.

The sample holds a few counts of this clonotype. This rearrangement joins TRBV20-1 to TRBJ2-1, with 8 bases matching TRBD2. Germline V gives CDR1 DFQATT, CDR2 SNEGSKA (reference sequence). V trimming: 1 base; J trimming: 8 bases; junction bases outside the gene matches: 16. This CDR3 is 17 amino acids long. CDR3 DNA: TGCAGTGCTAGAGCGTCAGAGCGGGAGATTCTTTTTGATGAGCAGTTCTTC. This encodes CSARASEREILFDEQFF.

CDR3 protein: CASRSGQPYEQYF. The CDR3 coding sequence is TGTGCCAGCAGATCGGGACAACCCTACGAGCAGTACTTC. The rearrangement uses TRBV28 and TRBJ2-4; weak D call: TRBD1 (6 bases). The DNA end is a closer match to TRBJ2-7, so the J assignment may be wrong. CDR1 and CDR2 (germline): MDHEN, SYDVKM. This CDR3 comprises 13 residues.

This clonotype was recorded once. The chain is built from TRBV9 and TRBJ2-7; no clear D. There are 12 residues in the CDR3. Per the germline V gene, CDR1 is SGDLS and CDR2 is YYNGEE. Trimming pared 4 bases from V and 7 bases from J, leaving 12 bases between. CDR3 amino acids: CASSTLNNEQYF. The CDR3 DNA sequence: TGTGCCAGCAGCACCCTGAACAATGAGCAGTACTTC.

In DNA, the CDR3 is TGTGCCACCAGCAGAGATTTGTACAGCGCTGGCTACACCTTC. Translated: CATSRDLYSAGYTF. The chain joins TRBV15 to TRBJ1-2; D gene uncertain. V was cut by 0 bases and J by 7 bases, with 12 bases left in between. The CDR3 runs 14 residues. The germline gives CDR1 LNHNV, CDR2 YYDKDF (reference sequence).